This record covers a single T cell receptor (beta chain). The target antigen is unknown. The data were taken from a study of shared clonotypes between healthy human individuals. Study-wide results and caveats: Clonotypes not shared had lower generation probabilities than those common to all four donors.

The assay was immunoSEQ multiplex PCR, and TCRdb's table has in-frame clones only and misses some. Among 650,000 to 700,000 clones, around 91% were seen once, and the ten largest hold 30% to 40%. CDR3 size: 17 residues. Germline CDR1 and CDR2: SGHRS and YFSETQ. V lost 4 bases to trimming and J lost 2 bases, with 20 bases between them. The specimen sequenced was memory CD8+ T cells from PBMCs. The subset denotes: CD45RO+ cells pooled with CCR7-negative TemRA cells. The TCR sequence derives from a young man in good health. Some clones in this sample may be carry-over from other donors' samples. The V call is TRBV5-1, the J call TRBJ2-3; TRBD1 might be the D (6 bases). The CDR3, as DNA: TGCGCCAGCAGCCCCGGGACAACACGAACCTTCACAGATACGCAGTATTTT. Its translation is CASSPGTTRTFTDTQYF.